This passage covers 2 T cell receptor beta chains from one sample sequenced in a study of CD8+CD57+ T cells in acquired aplastic anemia. Whoever was chosen for sequencing had shown CD8+CD57+ cell expansion by flow cytometry. Genomic DNA, the template, was used for profiling of the TCR beta VDJ and CDR3. TCRdb re-called the reads with MiXCR, one entry per CDR3 protein. This table holds 110,000 or so distinct CDR3 sequences, under 60% found once. The sequencing sample was made of sorted CD4+, CD8+, or CD8+CD57+ T cells (not recorded which) from PBMCs. All receptors come from a human donor with aplastic anemia.

In its sample, this clonotype was seen a few times. A much larger clone lies one base from this, so it may be a read error. The rearrangement links TRBV7-9 to TRBJ1-1, with no clear D. V gave up 4 bases and J gave up 4 bases, with 13 bases separating them. The CDR3 spans 14 residues. The germline V gene has CDR1 SEHNR and CDR2 FQNEAQ (reference sequence). CDR3 DNA: TGTGCCAGCAGCTCCCCGGTGAGGAGCACTGAAGCTTTCTTT. Translating gives CASSSPVRSTEAFF.

V gene TRBV30 combines with J gene TRBJ2-7; the D is unclear. Germline CDR1 is GTSNPN and CDR2 is SVGIG (reference sequence). The V gene lost 4 bases and the J gene lost 6 bases, with 16 bases spanning the gap. The CDR3 consists of 13 residues. The CDR3 nucleotides are TGTGCCTGGACATCGACCCTCTCGGGCGAGCAGTACTTC. This encodes CAWTSTLSGEQYF.